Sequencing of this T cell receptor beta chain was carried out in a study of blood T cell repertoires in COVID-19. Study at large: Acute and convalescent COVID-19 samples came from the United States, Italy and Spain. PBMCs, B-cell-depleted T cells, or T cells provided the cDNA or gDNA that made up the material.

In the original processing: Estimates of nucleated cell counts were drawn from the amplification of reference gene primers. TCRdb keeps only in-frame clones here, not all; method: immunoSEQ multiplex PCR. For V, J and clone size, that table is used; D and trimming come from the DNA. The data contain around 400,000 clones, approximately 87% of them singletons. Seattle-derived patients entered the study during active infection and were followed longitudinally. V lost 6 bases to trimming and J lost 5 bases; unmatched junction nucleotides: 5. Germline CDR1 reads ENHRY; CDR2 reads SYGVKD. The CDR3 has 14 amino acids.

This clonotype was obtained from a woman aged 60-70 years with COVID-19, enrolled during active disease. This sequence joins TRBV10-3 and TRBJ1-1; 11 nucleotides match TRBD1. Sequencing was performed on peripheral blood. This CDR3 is CAIRGTGGETEAFF. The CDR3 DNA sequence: TGTGCCATCAGAGGGACAGGGGGTGAAACTGAAGCTTTCTTT.